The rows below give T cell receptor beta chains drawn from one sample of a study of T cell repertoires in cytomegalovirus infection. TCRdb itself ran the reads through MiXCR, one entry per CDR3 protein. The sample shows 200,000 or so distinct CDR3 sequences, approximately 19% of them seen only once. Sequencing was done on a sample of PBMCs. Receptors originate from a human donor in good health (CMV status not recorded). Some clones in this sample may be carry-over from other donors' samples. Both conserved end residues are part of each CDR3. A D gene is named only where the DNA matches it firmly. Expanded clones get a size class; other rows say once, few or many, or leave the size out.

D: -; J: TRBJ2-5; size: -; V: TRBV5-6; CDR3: CASSSNSQTQYF; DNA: TGTGCCAGCAGCTCGAATTCCCAGACCCAGTACTTC
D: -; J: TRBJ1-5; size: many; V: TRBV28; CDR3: CASQGSGNQPQHF; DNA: TGTGCCAGCCAGGGGTCCGGGAATCAGCCCCAGCATTTT
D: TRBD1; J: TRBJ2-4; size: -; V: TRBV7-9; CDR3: CASSPLGQAIQYF; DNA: TGTGCCAGCAGCCCACTAGGACAGGCGATTCAGTACTTC
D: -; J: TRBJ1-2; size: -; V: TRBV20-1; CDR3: CSAIQLNYGYTF; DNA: TGCAGTGCTATTCAGCTAAACTATGGCTACACCTTC
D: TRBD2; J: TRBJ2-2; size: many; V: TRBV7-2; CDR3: CASSSGRGRAPGELFF; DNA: TGTGCCAGCAGCTCGGGGCGCGGGAGGGCCCCCGGGGAGCTGTTTTTT
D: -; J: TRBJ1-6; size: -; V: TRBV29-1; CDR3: CSVSHSYNSPLLF; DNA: TGCAGCGTCAGTCACTCCTATAATTCACCCCTCCTCTTT
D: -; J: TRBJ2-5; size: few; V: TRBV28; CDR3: CATSLNQGQETQYF; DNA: TGTGCCACCTCCCTCAATCAGGGCCAAGAGACCCAGTACTTC
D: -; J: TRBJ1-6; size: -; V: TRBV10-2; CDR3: CASSGTGSGPLHF; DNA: TGCGCCAGCAGCGGGACCGGTTCTGGACCCCTCCACTTT
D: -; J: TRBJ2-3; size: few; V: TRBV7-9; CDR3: CASSYDGSTDTQYF; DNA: TGTGCCAGCAGCTACGACGGGAGCACAGATACGCAGTATTTT
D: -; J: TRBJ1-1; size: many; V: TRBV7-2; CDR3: CASSLVRQGISGTEAFF; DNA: TGTGCCAGCAGCTTAGTACGGCAGGGCATCTCGGGCACTGAAGCTTTCTTT
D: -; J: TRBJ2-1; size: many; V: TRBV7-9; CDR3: CASSLPPGARVHEQFF; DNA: TGTGCCAGCAGCTTACCCCCGGGGGCGCGGGTTCATGAGCAGTTCTTC
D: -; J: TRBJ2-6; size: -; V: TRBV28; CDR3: CASSLPGGANLLTF; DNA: TGTGCCAGCAGTTTGCCTGGAGGGGCCAACCTCCTGACTTTC
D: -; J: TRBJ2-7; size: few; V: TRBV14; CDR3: CASIQERSAYEQYF; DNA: TGTGCCAGCATCCAAGAGCGATCCGCCTACGAGCAGTACTTC
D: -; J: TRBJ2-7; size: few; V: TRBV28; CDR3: CASSETLGRSYEQYF; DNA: TGTGCCAGCAGCGAGACCCTAGGAAGGTCCTACGAGCAGTACTTC
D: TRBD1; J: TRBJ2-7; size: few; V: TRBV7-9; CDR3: CASSDGTGRVF; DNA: TGTGCCAGCAGTGACGGGACAGGGAGAGTTTTC
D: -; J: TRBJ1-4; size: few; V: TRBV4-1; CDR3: CASSQVIWGEKLFF; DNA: TGCGCCAGCAGCCAAGTGATTTGGGGTGAAAAACTGTTTTTT
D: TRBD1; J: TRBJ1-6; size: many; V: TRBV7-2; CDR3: CASSLSPSRQGSSPLHF; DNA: TGTGCCAGCAGCTTATCCCCCTCTAGACAGGGGAGTTCACCCCTCCACTTT
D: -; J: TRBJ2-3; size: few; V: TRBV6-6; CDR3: CASTQGSADTQYF; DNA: TGTGCCAGCACCCAGGGGTCGGCAGATACGCAGTATTTT
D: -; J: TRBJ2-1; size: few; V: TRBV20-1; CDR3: CSARLKQGWRNNEQFF; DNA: TGCAGTGCTAGACTAAAGCAGGGGTGGCGGAACAATGAGCAGTTCTTC
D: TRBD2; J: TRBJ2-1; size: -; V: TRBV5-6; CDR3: CASSLEFDFWREGPKNEQFF; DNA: TGTGCCAGCAGCTTGGAGTTTGACTTCTGGCGGGAGGGCCCGAAGAATGAGCAGTTCTTC
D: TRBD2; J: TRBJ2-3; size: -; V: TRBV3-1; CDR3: CASSQGKLAGETDTQYF; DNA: TGTGCCAGCAGCCAAGGCAAACTAGCGGGGGAGACAGATACGCAGTATTTT
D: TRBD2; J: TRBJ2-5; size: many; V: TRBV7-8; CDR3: CASSLVGGGAKETQYF; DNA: TGTGCCAGCAGCTTGGTCGGCGGGGGAGCCAAAGAGACCCAGTACTTC
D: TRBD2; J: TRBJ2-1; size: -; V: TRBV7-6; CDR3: CASRPTSGRVDEQFF; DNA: TGTGCCAGCAGGCCCACTAGCGGGAGGGTCGATGAGCAGTTCTTC
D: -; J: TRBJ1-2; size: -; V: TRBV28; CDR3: CASTLGGIPGYTF; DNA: TGTGCCAGCACCCTCGGCGGTATTCCTGGCTACACCTTC
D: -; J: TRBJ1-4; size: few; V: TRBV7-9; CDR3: CASSLLLEGNEKLFF; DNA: TGTGCCAGCAGCTTACTCCTGGAGGGTAATGAAAAACTGTTTTTT
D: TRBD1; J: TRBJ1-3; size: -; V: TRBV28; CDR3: CASSLYRGLTGNTIYF; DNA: TGTGCCAGCAGTTTATACAGGGGGCTTACTGGAAACACCATATATTTT
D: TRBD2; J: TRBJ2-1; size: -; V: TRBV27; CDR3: CASSRVAGGPSNEQFF; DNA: TGTGCCAGCAGTCGCGTAGCGGGAGGGCCCTCCAATGAGCAGTTCTTC
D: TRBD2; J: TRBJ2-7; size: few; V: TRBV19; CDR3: CASSIAGGGEQYF; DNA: TGTGCCAGTAGTATCGCGGGAGGAGGGGAGCAGTACTTC
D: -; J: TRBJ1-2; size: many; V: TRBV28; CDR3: CASSLPPYGYTF; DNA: TGTGCCAGCAGCCTCCCTCCGTATGGCTACACCTTC
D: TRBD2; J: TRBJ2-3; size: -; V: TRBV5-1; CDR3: CASRPGGVGDTQYF; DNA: TGCGCCAGCAGACCTGGGGGGGTCGGGGATACGCAGTATTTT
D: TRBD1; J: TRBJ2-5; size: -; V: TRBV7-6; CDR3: CASSPRDRRQTQYF; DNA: TGTGCCAGCAGCCCCCGGGACAGGCGCCAGACCCAGTACTTC
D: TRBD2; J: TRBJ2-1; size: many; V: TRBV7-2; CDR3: CASRLAAGRGTYNEQFF; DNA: TGTGCCAGCAGACTAGCGGCGGGGCGGGGGACATACAATGAGCAGTTCTTC
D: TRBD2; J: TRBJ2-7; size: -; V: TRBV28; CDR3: CASSSPTSGSSYEQYF; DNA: TGTGCCAGCAGTTCCCCGACTAGCGGGAGCTCCTACGAGCAGTACTTC
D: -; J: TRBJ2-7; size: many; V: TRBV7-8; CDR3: CASSLIGYEQYF; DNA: TGTGCCAGCAGCTTAATCGGTTACGAGCAGTACTTC
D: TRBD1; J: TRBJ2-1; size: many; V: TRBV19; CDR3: CASSIAGQVPLGKQFF; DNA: TGTGCCAGTAGTATAGCGGGACAGGTCCCTCTCGGTAAGCAGTTCTTC
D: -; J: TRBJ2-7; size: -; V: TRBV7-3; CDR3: CASSLSPRVRASTYEQYF; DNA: TGTGCCAGCAGCTTATCACCCAGGGTGCGAGCCTCCACCTACGAGCAGTACTTC
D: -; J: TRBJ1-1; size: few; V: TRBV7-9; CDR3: CATKEGNRLMNTEAFF; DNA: TGTGCCACCAAGGAAGGGAACAGGCTCATGAACACTGAAGCTTTCTTT
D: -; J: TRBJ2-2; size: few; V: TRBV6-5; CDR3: CARGAQANTGELFF; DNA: TGTGCCCGCGGGGCACAAGCGAACACCGGGGAGCTGTTTTTT
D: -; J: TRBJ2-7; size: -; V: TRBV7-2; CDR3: CASSFLQGYEQYF; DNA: TGTGCCAGCAGCTTCCTACAGGGATACGAGCAGTACTTC
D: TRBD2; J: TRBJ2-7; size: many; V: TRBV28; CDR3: CASTSRGDEQYF; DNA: TGTGCCAGCACTTCTCGGGGGGACGAGCAGTACTTC
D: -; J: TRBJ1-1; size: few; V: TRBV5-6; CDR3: CASSGGNRSTEAFF; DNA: TGTGCCAGCAGCGGGGGGAACAGGAGCACTGAAGCTTTCTTT
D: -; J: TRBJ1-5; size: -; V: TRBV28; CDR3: CASSLKGTAHHF; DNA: TGTGCCAGCAGTTTAAAGGGAACAGCCCATCATTTT
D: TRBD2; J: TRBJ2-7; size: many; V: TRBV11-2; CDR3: CASSLFLADSYEQYF; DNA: TGTGCCAGCAGCTTATTTCTAGCGGACTCCTACGAGCAGTACTTC
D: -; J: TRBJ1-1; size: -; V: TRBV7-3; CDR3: CASSLAQGYNAFF; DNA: TGTGCCAGCAGCTTAGCACAGGGCTATAACGCTTTCTTT
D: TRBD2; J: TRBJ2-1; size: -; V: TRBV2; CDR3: CASSGTSPYNEQFF; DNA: TGTGCCAGCAGTGGGACTAGCCCCTACAATGAGCAGTTCTTC
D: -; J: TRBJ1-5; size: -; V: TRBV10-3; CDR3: CAISVEGGSNQPQHF; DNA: TGTGCCATCAGTGTGGAAGGGGGTAGCAATCAGCCCCAGCATTTT
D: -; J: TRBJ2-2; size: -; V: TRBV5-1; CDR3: CASSPTVLNTGELFF; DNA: TGCGCCAGCAGCCCGACAGTGCTGAACACCGGGGAGCTGTTTTTT
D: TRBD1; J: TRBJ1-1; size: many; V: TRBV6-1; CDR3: CATGREGAGSAEAFF; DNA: TGTGCCACCGGACGGGAGGGGGCCGGGTCGGCTGAAGCTTTCTTT